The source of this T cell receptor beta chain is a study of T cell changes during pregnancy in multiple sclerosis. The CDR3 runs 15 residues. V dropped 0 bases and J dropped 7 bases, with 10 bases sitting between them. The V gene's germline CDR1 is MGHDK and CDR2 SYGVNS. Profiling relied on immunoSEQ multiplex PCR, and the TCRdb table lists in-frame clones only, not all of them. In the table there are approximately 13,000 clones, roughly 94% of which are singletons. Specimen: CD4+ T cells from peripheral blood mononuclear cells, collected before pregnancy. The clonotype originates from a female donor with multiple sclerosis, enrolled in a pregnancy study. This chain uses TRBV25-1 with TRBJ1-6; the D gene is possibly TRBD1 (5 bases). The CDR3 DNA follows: TGTGCCAGCAGTGAATACAAGGGGATGAATTCACCCCTCCACTTT. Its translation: CASSEYKGMNSPLHF.